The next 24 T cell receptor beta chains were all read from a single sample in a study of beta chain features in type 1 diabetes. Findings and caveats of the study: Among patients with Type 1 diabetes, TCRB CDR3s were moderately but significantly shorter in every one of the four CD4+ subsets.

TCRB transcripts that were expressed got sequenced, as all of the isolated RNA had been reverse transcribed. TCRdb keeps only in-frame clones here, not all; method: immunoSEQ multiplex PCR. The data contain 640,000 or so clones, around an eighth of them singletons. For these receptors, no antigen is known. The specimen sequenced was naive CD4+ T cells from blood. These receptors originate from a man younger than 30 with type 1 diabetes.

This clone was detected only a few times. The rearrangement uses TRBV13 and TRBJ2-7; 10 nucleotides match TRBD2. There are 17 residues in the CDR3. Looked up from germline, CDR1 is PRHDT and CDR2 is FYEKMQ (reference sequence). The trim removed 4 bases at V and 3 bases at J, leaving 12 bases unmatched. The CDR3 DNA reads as TGTGCCAGCAGCTCTCTCCCCGGAGCGGGGGGGAACTACGAGCAGTACTTC. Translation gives CASSSLPGAGGNYEQYF. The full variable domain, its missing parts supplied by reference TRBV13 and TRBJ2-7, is AAGVIQSPRHLIKEKRETATLKCYPIPRHDTVYWYQQGPGQDPQFLISFYEKMQSDKGSIPDRFSAQQFSDYHSELNMSSLELGDSALYFCASSSLPGAGGNYEQYFGPGTRLTVT.

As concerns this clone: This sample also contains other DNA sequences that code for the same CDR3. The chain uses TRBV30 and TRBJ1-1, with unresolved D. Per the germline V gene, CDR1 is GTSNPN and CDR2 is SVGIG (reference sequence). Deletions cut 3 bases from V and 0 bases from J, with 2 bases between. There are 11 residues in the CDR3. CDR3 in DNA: TGTGCCTGGAGCTTGAACACTGAAGCTTTCTTT. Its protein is CAWSLNTEAFF. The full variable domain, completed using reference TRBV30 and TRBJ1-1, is SQTIHQWPATLVQPVGSPLSLECTVEGTSNPNLYWYRQAAGRGLQLLFYSVGIGQISSEVPQNLSASRPQDRQFILSSKKLLLSDSGFYLCAWSLNTEAFFGQGTRLTVV.

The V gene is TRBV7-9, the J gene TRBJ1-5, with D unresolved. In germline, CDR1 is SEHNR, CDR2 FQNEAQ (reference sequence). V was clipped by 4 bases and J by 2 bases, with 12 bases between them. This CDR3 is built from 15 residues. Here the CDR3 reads CASSSSGQGNQPQHF. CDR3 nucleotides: TGTGCCAGCAGCTCCAGTGGGCAGGGCAATCAGCCCCAGCATTTT. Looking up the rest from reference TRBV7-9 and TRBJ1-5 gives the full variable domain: DTGVSQNPRHKITKRGQNVTFRCDPISEHNRLYWYRQTLGQGPEFLTYFQNEAQLEKSRLLSDRFSAERPKGSFSTLEIQRTEQGDSAMYLCASSSSGQGNQPQHFGDGTRLSIL.

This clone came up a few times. The CDR3 here is CASSQPDDRGRRGLNRTSTDTQYF. CDR3 sequence (DNA): TGCGCCAGCAGTCAACCCGATGACAGGGGGCGCCGGGGTCTAAATAGAACCTCGACAGATACGCAGTATTTT. The gene calls are TRBV23-1 and TRBJ2-3, with TRBD1 matching over 10 bases. TRBV23-1 belongs to the ORF category, with a function that is uncertain. The CDR3 runs 24 residues. V lost 2 bases and J lost 3; bases outside the gene matches: 29.

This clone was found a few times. The CDR3 region is CSVEDPGETQYF. For the CDR3, the DNA is TGCAGCGTTGAAGATCCTGGAGAGACCCAGTACTTC. The chain carries TRBV29-1 and TRBJ2-5; D ambiguous. The CDR3 contains 12 residues. Germline V gene data show CDR1 as SQVTM and CDR2 as ANQGSEA. V lost 0 bases to trimming and J lost 4 bases, with 6 bases between them. Together with reference TRBV29-1 and TRBJ2-5, the CDR3 gives the full variable domain: SAVISQKPSRDICQRGTSLTIQCQVDSQVTMMFWYRQQPGQSLTLIATANQGSEATYESGFVIDKFPISRPNLTFSTLTVSNMSPEDSSIYLCSVEDPGETQYFGPGTRLLVL.

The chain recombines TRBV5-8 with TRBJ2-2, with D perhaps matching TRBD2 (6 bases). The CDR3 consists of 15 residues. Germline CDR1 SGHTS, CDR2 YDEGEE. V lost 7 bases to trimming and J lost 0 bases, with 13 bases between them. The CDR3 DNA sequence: TGTGCCAGCGAGGTGGAGGGCACGAACACCGGGGAGCTGTTTTTT. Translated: CASEVEGTNTGELFF.

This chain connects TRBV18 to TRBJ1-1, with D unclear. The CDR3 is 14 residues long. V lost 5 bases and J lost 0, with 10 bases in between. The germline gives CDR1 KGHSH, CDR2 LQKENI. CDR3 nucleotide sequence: TGTGCCAGCTCAGAGATGGGAATGAACACTGAAGCTTTCTTT. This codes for CASSEMGMNTEAFF.

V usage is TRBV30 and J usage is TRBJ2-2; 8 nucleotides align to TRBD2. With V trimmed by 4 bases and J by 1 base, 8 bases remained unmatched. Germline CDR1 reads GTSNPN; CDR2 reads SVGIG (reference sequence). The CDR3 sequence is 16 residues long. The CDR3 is CAWTLYGRGNTGELFF. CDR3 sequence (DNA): TGTGCCTGGACCCTGTACGGGAGGGGGAACACCGGGGAGCTGTTTTTT. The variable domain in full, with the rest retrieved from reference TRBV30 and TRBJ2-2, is SQTIHQWPATLVQPVGSPLSLECTVEGTSNPNLYWYRQAAGRGLQLLFYSVGIGQISSEVPQNLSASRPQDRQFILSSKKLLLSDSGFYLCAWTLYGRGNTGELFFGEGSRLTVL.

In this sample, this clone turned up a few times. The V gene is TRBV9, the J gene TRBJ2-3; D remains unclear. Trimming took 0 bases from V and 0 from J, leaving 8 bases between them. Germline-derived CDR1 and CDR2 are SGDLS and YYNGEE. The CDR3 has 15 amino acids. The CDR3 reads CASSVELGSTDTQYF. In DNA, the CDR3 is TGTGCCAGCAGCGTAGAGCTAGGGAGCACAGATACGCAGTATTTT.

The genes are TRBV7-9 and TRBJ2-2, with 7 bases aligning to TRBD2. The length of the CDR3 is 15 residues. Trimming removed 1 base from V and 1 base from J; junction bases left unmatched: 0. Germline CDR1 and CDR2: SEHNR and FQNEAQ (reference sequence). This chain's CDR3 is CASSLERGNTGELFF. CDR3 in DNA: TGTGCCAGCAGCTTAGAGCGGGGGAACACCGGGGAGCTGTTTTTT. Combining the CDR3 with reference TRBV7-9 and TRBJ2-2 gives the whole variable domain DTGVSQNPRHKITKRGQNVTFRCDPISEHNRLYWYRQTLGQGPEFLTYFQNEAQLEKSRLLSDRFSAERPKGSFSTLEIQRTEQGDSAMYLCASSLERGNTGELFFGEGSRLTVL.

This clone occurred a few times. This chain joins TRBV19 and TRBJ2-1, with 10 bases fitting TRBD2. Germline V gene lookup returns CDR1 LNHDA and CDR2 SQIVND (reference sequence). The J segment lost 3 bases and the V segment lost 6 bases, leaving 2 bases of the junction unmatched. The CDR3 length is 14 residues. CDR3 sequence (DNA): TGTGCCAGTAGCCGGACTAGCGGCTACAATGAGCAGTTCTTC. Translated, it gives CASSRTSGYNEQFF.

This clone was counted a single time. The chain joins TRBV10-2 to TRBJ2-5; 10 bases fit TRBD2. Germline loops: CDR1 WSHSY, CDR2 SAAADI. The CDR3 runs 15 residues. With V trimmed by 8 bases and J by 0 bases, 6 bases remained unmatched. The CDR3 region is CASATAGGYQETQYF. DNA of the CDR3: TGCGCCAGCGCCACAGCGGGGGGGTACCAAGAGACCCAGTACTTC.

The CDR3, as DNA: TGCGCCAGCAGCCTTCCCGAGGGCACTGAAGCTTTCTTT. As protein: CASSLPEGTEAFF. The J gene is TRBJ1-1, the V gene TRBV4-1; D remains ambiguous. The CDR3 is 13 residues long. Trimming removed 4 bases from V and 4 bases from J, with 10 bases in between. Germline V CDR1 and CDR2: MGHRA, YSYEKL.

The CDR3 sequence is CASSYSKQGNSPLHF. DNA of the CDR3: TGTGCCAGCAGTTACTCCAAACAGGGTAATTCACCCCTCCACTTT. J is TRBJ1-6 and V is TRBV6-6; TRBD1 is a possible D gene (6 bases). The CDR3 has 15 residues. Trimming pared 0 bases from V and 6 bases from J, leaving 9 bases between. The V gene's germline CDR1 is MNHNY and CDR2 SVGAGI (reference sequence).

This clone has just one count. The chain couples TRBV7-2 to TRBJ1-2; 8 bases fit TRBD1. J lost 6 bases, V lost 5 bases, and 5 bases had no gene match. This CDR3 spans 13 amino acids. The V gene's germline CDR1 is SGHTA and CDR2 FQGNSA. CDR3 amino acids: CASSAHRGNGYTF. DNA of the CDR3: TGTGCCAGCAGCGCCCACAGGGGGAATGGCTACACCTTC.

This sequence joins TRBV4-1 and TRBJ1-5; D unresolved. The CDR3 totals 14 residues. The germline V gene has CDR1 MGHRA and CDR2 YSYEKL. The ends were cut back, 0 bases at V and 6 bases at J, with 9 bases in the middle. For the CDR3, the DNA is TGCGCCAGCAGCCAAGATTTGTCAGGTCAGCCCCAGCATTTT. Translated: CASSQDLSGQPQHF.

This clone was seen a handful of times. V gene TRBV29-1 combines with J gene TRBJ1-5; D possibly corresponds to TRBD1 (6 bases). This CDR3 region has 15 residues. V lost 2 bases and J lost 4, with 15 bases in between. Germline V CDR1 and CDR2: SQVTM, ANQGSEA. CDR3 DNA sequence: TGCAGCGTTGAAAGGGACGGGACAACTAATCAGCCCCAGCATTTT. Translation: CSVERDGTTNQPQHF.

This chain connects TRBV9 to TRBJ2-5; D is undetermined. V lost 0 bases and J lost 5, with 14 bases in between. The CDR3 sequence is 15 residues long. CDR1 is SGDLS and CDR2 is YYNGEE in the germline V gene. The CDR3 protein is CASSVERGPRETQYF. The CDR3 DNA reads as TGTGCCAGCAGCGTAGAAAGAGGCCCCCGGGAGACCCAGTACTTC.

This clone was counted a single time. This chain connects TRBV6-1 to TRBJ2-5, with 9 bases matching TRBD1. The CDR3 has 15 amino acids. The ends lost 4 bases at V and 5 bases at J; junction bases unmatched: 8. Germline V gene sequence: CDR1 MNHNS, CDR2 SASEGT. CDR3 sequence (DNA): TGTGCCAGCAGTGGCGGACAGGGGCGAGGGGAGACCCAGTACTTC. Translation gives CASSGGQGRGETQYF.

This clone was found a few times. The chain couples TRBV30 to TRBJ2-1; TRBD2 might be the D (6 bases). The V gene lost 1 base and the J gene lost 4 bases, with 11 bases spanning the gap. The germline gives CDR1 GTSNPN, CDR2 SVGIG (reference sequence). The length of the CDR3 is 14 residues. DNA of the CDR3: TGTGCCTGGAGTGATCATGGAGGGTACAATGAGCAGTTCTTC. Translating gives CAWSDHGGYNEQFF.

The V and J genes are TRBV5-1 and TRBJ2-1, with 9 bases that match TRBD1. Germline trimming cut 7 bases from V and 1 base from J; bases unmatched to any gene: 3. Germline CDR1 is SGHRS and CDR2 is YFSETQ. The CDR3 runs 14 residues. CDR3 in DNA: TGCGCCAGCGCCGGGACAGGGTCCTACAATGAGCAGTTCTTC. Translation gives CASAGTGSYNEQFF.

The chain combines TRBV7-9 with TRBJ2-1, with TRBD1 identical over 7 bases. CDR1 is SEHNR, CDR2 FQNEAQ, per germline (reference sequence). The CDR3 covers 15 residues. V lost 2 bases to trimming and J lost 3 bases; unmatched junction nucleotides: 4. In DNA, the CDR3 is TGTGCCAGCAGCTTACACAGGGGAGACTACAATGAGCAGTTCTTC. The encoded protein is CASSLHRGDYNEQFF.

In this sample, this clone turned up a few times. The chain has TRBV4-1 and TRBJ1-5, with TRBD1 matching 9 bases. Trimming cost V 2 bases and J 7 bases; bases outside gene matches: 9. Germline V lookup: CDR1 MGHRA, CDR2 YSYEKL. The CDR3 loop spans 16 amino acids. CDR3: CASSQSSDRGRQPQHF. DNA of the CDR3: TGCGCCAGCAGCCAATCCTCGGACAGGGGCCGGCAGCCCCAGCATTTT.

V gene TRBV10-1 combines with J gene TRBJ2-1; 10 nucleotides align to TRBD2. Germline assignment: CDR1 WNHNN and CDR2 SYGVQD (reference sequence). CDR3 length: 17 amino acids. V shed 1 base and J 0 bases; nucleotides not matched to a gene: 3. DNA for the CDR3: TGCGCCAGCAGTGAGTTCACTAGCGGGGACTCCTACAATGAGCAGTTCTTC. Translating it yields CASSEFTSGDSYNEQFF.